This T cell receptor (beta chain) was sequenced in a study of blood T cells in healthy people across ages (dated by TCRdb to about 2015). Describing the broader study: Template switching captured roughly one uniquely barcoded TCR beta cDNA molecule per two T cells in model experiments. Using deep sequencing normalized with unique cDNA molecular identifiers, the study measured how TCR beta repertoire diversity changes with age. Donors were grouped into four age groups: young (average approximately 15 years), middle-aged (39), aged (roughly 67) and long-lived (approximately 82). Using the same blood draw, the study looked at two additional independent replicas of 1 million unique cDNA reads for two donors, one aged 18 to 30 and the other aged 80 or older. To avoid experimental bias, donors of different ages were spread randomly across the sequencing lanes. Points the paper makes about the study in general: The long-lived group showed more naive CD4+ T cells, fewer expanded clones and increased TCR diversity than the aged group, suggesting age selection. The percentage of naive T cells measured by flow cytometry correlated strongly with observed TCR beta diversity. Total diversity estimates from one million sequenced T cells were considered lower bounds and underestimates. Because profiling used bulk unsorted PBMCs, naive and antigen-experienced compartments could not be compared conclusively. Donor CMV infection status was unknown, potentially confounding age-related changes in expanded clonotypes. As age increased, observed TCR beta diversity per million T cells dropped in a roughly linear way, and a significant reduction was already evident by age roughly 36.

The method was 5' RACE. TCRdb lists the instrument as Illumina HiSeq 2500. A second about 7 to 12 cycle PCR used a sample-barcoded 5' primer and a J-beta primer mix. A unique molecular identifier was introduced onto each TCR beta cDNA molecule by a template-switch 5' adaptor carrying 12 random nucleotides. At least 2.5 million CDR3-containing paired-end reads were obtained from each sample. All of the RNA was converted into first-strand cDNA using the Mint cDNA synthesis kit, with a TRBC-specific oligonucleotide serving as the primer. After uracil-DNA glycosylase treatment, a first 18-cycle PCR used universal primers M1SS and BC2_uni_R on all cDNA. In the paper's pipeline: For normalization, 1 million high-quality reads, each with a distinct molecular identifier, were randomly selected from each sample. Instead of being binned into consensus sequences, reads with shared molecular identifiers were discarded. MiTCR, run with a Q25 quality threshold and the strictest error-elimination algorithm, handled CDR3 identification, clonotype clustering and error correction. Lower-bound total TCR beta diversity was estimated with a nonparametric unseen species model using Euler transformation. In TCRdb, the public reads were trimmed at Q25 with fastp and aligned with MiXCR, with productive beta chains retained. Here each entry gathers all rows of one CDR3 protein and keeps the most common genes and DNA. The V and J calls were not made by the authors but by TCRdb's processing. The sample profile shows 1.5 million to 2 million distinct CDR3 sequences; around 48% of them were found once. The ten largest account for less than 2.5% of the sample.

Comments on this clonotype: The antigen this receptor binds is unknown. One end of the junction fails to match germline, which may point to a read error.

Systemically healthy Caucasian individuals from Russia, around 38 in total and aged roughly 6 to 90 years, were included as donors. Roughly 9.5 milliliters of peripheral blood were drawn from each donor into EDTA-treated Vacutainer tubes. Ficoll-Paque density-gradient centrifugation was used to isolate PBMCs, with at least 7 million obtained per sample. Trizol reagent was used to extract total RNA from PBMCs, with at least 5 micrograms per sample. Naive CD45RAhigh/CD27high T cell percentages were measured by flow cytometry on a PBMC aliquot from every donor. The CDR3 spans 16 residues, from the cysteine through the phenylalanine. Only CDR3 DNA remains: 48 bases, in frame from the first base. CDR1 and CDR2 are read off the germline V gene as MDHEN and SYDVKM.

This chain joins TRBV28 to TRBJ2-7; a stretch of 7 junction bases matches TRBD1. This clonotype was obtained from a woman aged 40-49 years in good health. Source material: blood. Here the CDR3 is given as CTSSPPGQRVAYEQYF. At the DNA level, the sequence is TGTACCAGCAGTCCACCGGGACAGAGAGTAGCCTACGAGCAGTACTTC.